This TCR beta chain was found in a study of sequential checkpoint blockade in melanoma. Treatment in this sample: randomized to nivolumab then ipilimumab (arm A) or the reverse (arm B). Patients had received no earlier DNA-damaging chemotherapy. Germline CDR1 and CDR2: LNHDA and SQIVND (reference sequence). The CDR3 totals 14 residues. V trimming: 1 base; J trimming: 7 bases; junction bases outside the gene matches: 4. Clones were sequenced by immunoSEQ multiplex PCR, and TCRdb holds only the in-frame ones, with some missing. The sample contains over 9,000 clones, around 72% of which appear only once.

V is TRBV19 and J is TRBJ1-5; 7 positions match TRBD1. This receptor was obtained from a human donor with melanoma. Specimen: CD8+ T cells sorted from blood (inferred from file names), collected from a patient given nivolumab and ipilimumab in sequence. The CDR3, as DNA: TGTGCCAGTAGTATAGGGACAGGCGACCAGCCCCAGCATTTT. Translation gives CASSIGTGDQPQHF.